One sample yielded the 28 T cell receptor beta chains listed below, sequenced in a study of T cells in Graves' hyperthyroidism and ophthalmopathy. From RNA transcripts, TCR beta CDR3 regions were amplified. A first-round RT-PCR of the TCR CDR3 used the HTBI primer set. TCRdb re-called the multiplex PCR reads with MiXCR, one entry per CDR3 protein. The sample yields about 640,000 distinct CDR3 sequences, about 45% seen once. The sample comprised peripheral blood or thyroid tissue (not recorded which). These receptors all stem from an adult man with Graves' disease, either hyperthyroidism or ophthalmopathy (not recorded which).

This chain uses TRBV20-1 with TRBJ2-7; 9 bases match TRBD1. V lost 6 bases to trimming and J lost 6 bases; unmatched junction nucleotides: 6. In germline, CDR1 is DFQATT, CDR2 SNEGSKA (reference sequence). This CDR3 contains 12 residues. CDR3 in amino acids: CSAPRQGVEQYF. Here the CDR3 DNA reads TGCAGTGCGCCTCGACAGGGGGTCGAGCAGTACTTC.

The chain combines TRBV2 with TRBJ1-2, with 7 bases lining up with TRBD1. V trimming: 3 bases; J trimming: 10 bases; junction bases outside the gene matches: 8. Germline-derived CDR1 and CDR2 are SNHLY and FYNNEI. This CDR3 is built from 13 residues. Here the CDR3 reads CASSEGQRKPYTF. The CDR3 DNA sequence: TGTGCCAGCAGTGAGGGACAGAGGAAGCCCTACACCTTC. Combining the CDR3 with reference TRBV2 and TRBJ1-2 gives the whole variable domain EPEVTQTPSHQVTQMGQEVILRCVPISNHLYFYWYRQILGQKVEFLVSFYNNEISEKSEIFDDQFSVERPDGSNFTLKIRSTKLEDSAMYFCASSEGQRKPYTFGSGTRLTVV.

The sample holds many counts of this clonotype. The rearrangement joins TRBV7-9 to TRBJ1-6; D not certain. Germline V CDR1 and CDR2: SEHNR, FQNEAQ (reference sequence). The V and J ends lost 5 bases and 9 bases respectively, with 8 bases between them. This CDR3 comprises 12 residues. The CDR3 DNA follows: TGTGCCAGCAGCCCTAGCGGTTCACCCCTCCACTTT. Protein product: CASSPSGSPLHF.

The chain is built from TRBV10-3 and TRBJ2-7; 7 nucleotides align to TRBD1. Germline CDR1 and CDR2: ENHRY and SYGVKD. The CDR3 runs to 12 residues. V was clipped by 10 bases and J by 1 base; unmatched bases: 4. CDR3 amino acids: CATRDSSYEQYF. The DNA for the CDR3 is TGTGCCACACGGGACAGTTCCTACGAGCAGTACTTC.

This clonotype came up a few times. This chain links TRBV2 with TRBJ1-4; D is unclear. The ends were cut back, 0 bases at V and 17 bases at J, with 4 bases in the middle. The CDR3 runs 9 residues. Germline V gene sequence: CDR1 SNHLY, CDR2 FYNNEI. The CDR3: CASSEALFF. DNA of the CDR3: TGTGCCAGCAGTGAAGCCCTCTTTTTT.

The chain has TRBV7-9 and TRBJ1-1; D call uncertain. V lost 5 bases, J lost 2 bases, and 12 bases lay in between. Per germline, CDR1 SEHNR and CDR2 FQNEAQ (reference sequence). There are 14 residues in the CDR3. In DNA form, the CDR3 reads TGTGCCAGCAGCCATGGACGGTTAAACACTGAAGCTTTCTTT. This gives the protein CASSHGRLNTEAFF.

At least ten counts were recorded for this clonotype. V is TRBV7-9 and J is TRBJ2-7; unclear D gene. CDR1 and CDR2 from the germline V gene are SEHNR and FQNEAQ (reference sequence). The CDR3 sequence is 13 residues long. V lost 2 bases to trimming and J lost 5 bases, with 10 bases between them. CDR3 protein: CASSLTASDEQYF. Written as DNA, the CDR3 is TGTGCCAGCAGCTTAACAGCGTCCGACGAGCAGTACTTC.

This chain uses TRBV24-1 with TRBJ2-2, with D perhaps matching TRBD1 or TRBD2 (6 bases each). With 3 bases removed from V and 8 bases from J, the gap between germline ends came to 12 bases. The CDR3 is 14 amino acids. Germline V CDR1 and CDR2: KGHDR, SFDVKD. CDR3 in DNA: TGTGCCACCAGTGATGGGGGGCGCCGAGGGGAGCTGTTTTTT. Its protein is CATSDGGRRGELFF.

The chain has TRBV7-9 and TRBJ2-5, with D possibly being TRBD1 (6 bases). Deletions cut 5 bases from V and 1 base from J, with 14 bases between. The CDR3 totals 15 residues. CDR1 and CDR2 from the germline V gene are SEHNR and FQNEAQ (reference sequence). The CDR3 DNA follows: TGTGCCAGCAGCCATAAAACAGGGTTCCAAGAGACCCAGTACTTC. It encodes CASSHKTGFQETQYF.

The J gene is TRBJ1-5, the V gene TRBV7-2; no definite D call. V dropped 2 bases and J dropped 1 base, with 6 bases sitting between them. This CDR3 is 14 amino acids long. In germline, CDR1 is SGHTA, CDR2 FQGNSA. For the CDR3, the DNA is TGTGCCAGCAGCTTAAAACAGAGCAATCAGCCCCAGCATTTT. This codes for CASSLKQSNQPQHF.

Concerning this clonotype: Sequence at one end of the junction differs from germline and may be a read error. The chain couples TRBV7-8 to TRBJ1-2; no reliable D call. The germline CDR1 and CDR2 sequences are SGHVS and FQNEAQ. The CDR3 covers 17 residues. The CDR3: CASSQGSIGGWRNGYTF. CDR3 coding DNA: TGCGCCAGCAGCCAAGGAAGTATCGGAGGATGGCGGAATGGCTACACCTTC.

As concerns this clonotype: A much larger clonotype is one base distant, so this may be a read error. This chain uses TRBV7-9 with TRBJ1-4; the D gene is possibly TRBD1 (5 bases). This CDR3 spans 14 amino acids. Germline V gives CDR1 SEHNR, CDR2 FQNEAQ (reference sequence). The chain's CDR3 is CASSTGLPTERLFF. The CDR3 DNA reads TGTGCCAGCAGCACGGGACTCCCGACGGAAAGACTGTTTTTT.

The V call is TRBV4-1, the J call TRBJ2-7; D ambiguous. Trimming shortened V by 0 bases and J by 4 bases, and 13 bases separated the two germline ends. The CDR3 is 15 residues long. Germline values: CDR1 MGHRA, CDR2 YSYEKL. The CDR3 DNA reads as TGCGCCAGCAGCCAAGATGTGGATAGCTCTTACGAGCAGTACTTC. Translated, it gives CASSQDVDSSYEQYF.

This clonotype was seen a few times. This chain links TRBV10-1 with TRBJ2-2; tentatively, D is TRBD1 or TRBD2 (5 bases each). V was pared by 6 bases and J by 5 bases, with 31 bases between. This CDR3 contains 20 residues. CDR1 and CDR2 (germline): WNHNN, SYGVQD (reference sequence). The CDR3 sequence is CASRRQDDYSQAGRTGELFF. Written as DNA, the CDR3 is TGCGCCAGCAGACGACAAGACGACTATTCTCAGGCAGGGAGAACCGGGGAGCTGTTTTTT.

The sample holds a few counts of this clonotype. This chain uses TRBV20-1 with TRBJ2-7; TRBD1 matches 8 bases. Germline V gene data show CDR1 as DFQATT and CDR2 as SNEGSKA (reference sequence). J gave up 5 bases and V 7 bases, and 13 bases lay outside the gene matches. The CDR3 is 14 amino acids. Here the CDR3 reads CSVRNGQGLNEQYF. CDR3 DNA: TGCAGTGTTCGCAACGGACAGGGTTTGAACGAGCAGTACTTC.

This clonotype was detected a few times. The V and J genes are TRBV20-1 and TRBJ1-5, with D possibly TRBD1 on 6 matching bases. CDR1 and CDR2 from the germline V gene are DFQATT and SNEGSKA (reference sequence). CDR3 length: 17 amino acids. CDR3 residues: CTATPVTGFRSNQPQHF. The CDR3 DNA is TGCACCGCTACTCCGGTTACAGGGTTTAGAAGCAATCAGCCCCAGCATTTT.

With regard to this clonotype: Since no conserved phenylalanine or tryptophan closes the CDR3, a read error is the likely cause. The limits of the CDR3 on the DNA are not certain, so only TCRdb's listed CDR3 is given. V is TRBV2 and J is TRBJ1-1. Germline V gene sequence: CDR1 SNHLY, CDR2 FYNNEI. The CDR3 length equals 9 residues, ends included. The CDR3 is CASSEVGFS.

The chain is built from TRBV29-1 and TRBJ2-7; D is perhaps TRBD1 or TRBD2 (6 bases each). The CDR3 totals 13 residues. Germline CDR1 is SQVTM and CDR2 is ANQGSEA. CDR3 amino acids: CAGSRGLAYEQYF. DNA of the CDR3: TGCGCCGGGAGCAGGGGACTCGCCTACGAGCAGTACTTC.

The chain links TRBV24-1 to TRBJ1-1, with TRBD1 as a possible D gene (6 bases). The ends were cut back, 4 bases at V and 6 bases at J, with 11 bases in the middle. The CDR3 consists of 13 residues. Germline CDR1 reads KGHDR; CDR2 reads SFDVKD. For the CDR3, the DNA is TGTGCCACCAGTGAAGACTACAGGGCTGAAGCTTTCTTT. Translating it yields CATSEDYRAEAFF.

This clonotype was counted a few times. The chain uses TRBV2 and TRBJ1-6; D might be TRBD1 (6 bases). Germline V CDR1 and CDR2: SNHLY, FYNNEI. Trimming left V 5 bases short and J 6 bases short, with 20 bases between. The CDR3 is 17 amino acids. CDR3 loop: CASSLGGGDLSNSPLHF. CDR3 nucleotides: TGTGCCAGCAGTTTAGGGGGAGGGGATTTATCTAATTCACCCCTCCACTTT.

The gene calls are TRBV10-2 and TRBJ1-6; no clear D. The ends were cut back, 7 bases at V and 8 bases at J, with 9 bases in the middle. Germline CDR1 reads WSHSY; CDR2 reads SAAADI. This CDR3 contains 12 residues. For the CDR3, the DNA is TGCGCCAGCACGGGTACGGATTCACCCCTCCACTTT. Translation: CASTGTDSPLHF.

This clonotype was recorded only once. This may come from a read error, since a much larger clone is one base off. The CDR3, as DNA: TGTGCCAGCAGCCCCAATGGCGTCTTGGAGCAGTACTTC. Protein sequence: CASSPNGVLEQYF. This chain links TRBV7-3 with TRBJ2-7; unclear D gene. The germline V gene has CDR1 SGHTA and CDR2 FQGTGA. Trimming shortened V by 5 bases and J by 7 bases, and 15 bases separated the two germline ends. The CDR3 extends over 13 amino acids.

The genes are TRBV20-1 and TRBJ2-5, with unresolved D. This CDR3 comprises 15 residues. Germline V CDR1 and CDR2: DFQATT, SNEGSKA (reference sequence). V was clipped by 0 bases and J by 5 bases, with 16 bases between them. CDR3 loop: CSARDGLELSETQYF. Written as DNA, the CDR3 is TGCAGTGCTAGAGATGGGCTAGAGTTATCGGAGACCCAGTACTTC.

CDR3 loop: CASSLFGFGGSNQPQHF. CDR3 DNA: TGTGCCAGCAGTTTATTCGGTTTCGGGGGTAGCAATCAGCCCCAGCATTTT. The rearrangement uses TRBV19 and TRBJ1-5; D is possibly TRBD1 (5 bases). This CDR3 spans 17 amino acids. In germline, CDR1 is LNHDA, CDR2 SQIVND (reference sequence). Between the trimmed V and J ends, which lost 9 bases and 0 bases, there was a span of 21 bases.

The chain links TRBV5-1 to TRBJ2-5; D perhaps matches TRBD2 (6 bases). This CDR3 spans 15 amino acids. V lost 4 bases and J 4 bases, leaving 17 bases between the germline ends. Germline-derived CDR1 and CDR2 are SGHRS and YFSETQ. The chain's CDR3 is CASSVSGVVGETQYF. Written as DNA, the CDR3 is TGCGCCAGCAGCGTTTCGGGAGTGGTGGGAGAGACCCAGTACTTC.

This rearrangement joins TRBV10-3 to TRBJ1-6, with TRBD1 matching 9 bases. This CDR3 is 12 amino acids long. Germline loops: CDR1 ENHRY, CDR2 SYGVKD. The ends lost 11 bases at V and 10 bases at J; junction bases unmatched: 6. The CDR3 bases are TGTGCCGGGACAGGGACAGGGTCACCCCTCCACTTT. Translation: CAGTGTGSPLHF.

On this clonotype: One end of the junction fails to match germline, which may point to a read error. The chain has TRBV7-9 and TRBJ1-3; D is perhaps TRBD1 (5 bases). Germline values: CDR1 SEHNR, CDR2 FQNEAQ (reference sequence). The CDR3 sequence is 14 residues long. The CDR3 DNA sequence: TGTGCCAGCATCGTACCGGGGCGAGGAAACATCATATATTTT. Translating it yields CASIVPGRGNIIYF. The full variable domain, completed using reference TRBV7-9 and TRBJ1-3, is DTGVSQNPRHKITKRGQNVTFRCDPISEHNRLYWYRQTLGQGPEFLTYFQNEAQLEKSRLLSDRFSAERPKGSFSTLEIQRTEQGDSAMYLCASIVPGRGNIIYFGEGSWLTVV.

This rearrangement joins TRBV29-1 to TRBJ2-7; D uncertain. CDR1 is SQVTM, CDR2 ANQGSEA, per germline. The CDR3 loop spans 11 amino acids. V lost 3 bases, J lost 7 bases, and 10 bases lay in between. The CDR3 loop reads CSVDRASEQYF. CDR3 nucleotides: TGCAGCGTTGACAGAGCTTCGGAGCAGTACTTC.